This TCR beta chain was captured in a study of PD-1 blockade in mismatch repair-deficient tumors. This CDR3 comprises 14 residues. Germline V gene data show CDR1 as MNHNS and CDR2 as SASEGT. V gave up 5 bases and J gave up 0 bases, with 8 bases separating them. The time point: roughly 11-day in vitro stimulation with candidate mutation-associated neoantigen peptide 1. TCR sequencing covered a few patients who responded to pembrolizumab. Method: immunoSEQ multiplex PCR; TCRdb's copy keeps in-frame clones and lacks some. The sample yields several thousand clones, roughly 87% seen once. Note on this clone: Its antigen is not known.

This rearrangement joins TRBV6-1 to TRBJ1-3; possible D gene TRBD1, 6 bases. The material sequenced was cells cultured in vitro, taken from a patient treated with pembrolizumab. The clonotype originates from an adult with mismatch repair-deficient cancer. This chain's CDR3 is CASSTGSSGNTIYF. The CDR3 DNA is TGTGCCAGCAGTACAGGGTCCTCTGGAAACACCATATATTTT.